This T cell receptor beta chain was documented in a study of shared clonotypes between healthy human individuals. This clone has just one count. V shed 0 bases and J 1 base; nucleotides not matched to a gene: 5. Germline V gives CDR1 SGHRS, CDR2 YFSETQ. The CDR3 sequence is 16 residues long. Libraries were prepared by immunoSEQ multiplex PCR; TCRdb keeps only in-frame clonotypes and omits some of them. Found here are 1,400,000 or so clones, less than 99% of them singletons; the top ten hold about 0.34%. Healthy and HIV-negative, the adult donors had no recent acute infections or vaccinations. Every donor was a Caucasian adult from Nashville, Tennessee. Researchers partitioned CD4+ cells into CD45RA+ naive and CD45RA-negative memory subsets.

This sequence joins TRBV5-1 and TRBJ2-5, with 8 bases identical to TRBD2. The origin of this receptor is a man aged 25 to 40 in good health. Sequencing input: naive CD4+ T cells sorted from blood. The subset was: CD45RA+ positively selected. CDR3 DNA: TGCGCCAGCAGCTTGGCCCTGGGACTAGGCCAAGAGACCCAGTACTTC. Translation: CASSLALGLGQETQYF.